This TCR beta chain originates from a study of cytomegalovirus exposure and HLA in healthy donors. Healthy bone marrow donors made up the donor group. Study-wide points: Information on immune exposure was restricted to one variable (CMV serostatus).

Germline trimming cut 4 bases from V and 4 bases from J; bases unmatched to any gene: 6. This CDR3 has 15 residues. The germline V gene encodes CDR1 SGHRS and CDR2 YFSETQ. Primers: 60 Vbeta forward and 13 Jbeta reverse. Authors' analysis steps: Later, an analysis found around 77 million unique TCR beta chains, and roughly 10 million of these were shared. Generated by immunoSEQ multiplex PCR, the TCRdb table keeps only in-frame clones and is missing some. V and J calls and clone size come straight from that table; D and trimming were deduced from the DNA. Of about 150,000 clones listed, less than 10% are singletons. Points on this clone: The antigen is undetermined.

The receptor was isolated from a male donor in good health and CMV-seronegative. The sample comprised PBMCs. This chain joins TRBV5-1 and TRBJ1-3, with 9 bases fitting TRBD1. The CDR3 is CASSPGTGIGNTIYF. CDR3 nucleotide sequence: TGCGCCAGCAGCCCCGGGACAGGGATCGGAAACACCATATATTTT.